This record concerns one T cell receptor beta chain sequence. Its antigen is still unknown. The data stem from a study of CD8+CD57+ T cells in acquired aplastic anemia. Broader study findings: The number of CD8+ CDR3 sequences shared by patients and controls was around 30. With respect to CD8+ Simpson's diversity, patients and controls did not differ significantly.

It was patients with CD8+CD57+ cell expansion by flow cytometry who were chosen for sequencing. TCR beta VDJ and CDR3 were profiled, and genomic DNA was the template. MiXCR was run by TCRdb on the reads, yielding one entry per CDR3 protein. Here the sample spans about 98,000 distinct CDR3 sequences, about 67% being singletons. The germline V and J ends were trimmed by 4 bases and 0 bases, with 7 bases remaining between them. CDR3 size: 15 residues. Germline CDR1 and CDR2: MGHDK and SYGVNS. The clonotype was recovered from a human donor with aplastic anemia. The chain couples TRBV25-1 to TRBJ1-6, with TRBD1 as a possible D gene (5 bases). The sequencing sample was made of sorted CD4+, CD8+, or CD8+CD57+ T cells (not recorded which) from PBMCs. The CDR3 loop reads CASSGGSSYNSPLHF. CDR3 bases: TGTGCCAGCAGTGGGGGGAGCTCCTATAATTCACCCCTCCACTTT. Full variable domain (outside the CDR3, taken from reference TRBV25-1 and TRBJ1-6): EADIYQTPRYLVIGTGKKITLECSQTMGHDKMYWYQQDPGMELHLIHYSYGVNSTEKGDLSSESTVSRIRTEHFPLTLESARPSHTSQYLCASSGGSSYNSPLHFGNGTRLTVT.